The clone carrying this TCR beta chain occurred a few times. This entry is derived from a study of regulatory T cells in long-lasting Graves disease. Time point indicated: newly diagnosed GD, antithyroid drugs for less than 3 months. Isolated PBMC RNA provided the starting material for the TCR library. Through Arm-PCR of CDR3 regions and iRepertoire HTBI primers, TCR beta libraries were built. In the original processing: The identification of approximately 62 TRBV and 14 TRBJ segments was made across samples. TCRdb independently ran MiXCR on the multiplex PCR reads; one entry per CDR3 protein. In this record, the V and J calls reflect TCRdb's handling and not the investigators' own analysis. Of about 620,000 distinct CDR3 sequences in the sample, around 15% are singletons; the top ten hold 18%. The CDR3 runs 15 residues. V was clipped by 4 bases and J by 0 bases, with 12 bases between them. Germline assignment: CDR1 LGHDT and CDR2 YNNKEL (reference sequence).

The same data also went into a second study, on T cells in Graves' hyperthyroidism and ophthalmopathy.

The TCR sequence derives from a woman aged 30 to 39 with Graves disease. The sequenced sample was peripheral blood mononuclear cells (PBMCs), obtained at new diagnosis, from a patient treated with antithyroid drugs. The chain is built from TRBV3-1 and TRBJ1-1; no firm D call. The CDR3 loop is CASSPRLLLNTEAFF. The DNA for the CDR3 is TGTGCCAGCAGCCCCCGTTTGCTTCTGAACACTGAAGCTTTCTTT.